This T cell receptor (beta chain) was recorded in a study of cytomegalovirus exposure and HLA in healthy donors listed by TCRdb under 2017. With regard to the full study: An earlier analysis of some 550 of the donors reported more than 250 Gb of sequence data and around 120 million unique TCR beta sequences from approximately 180 million T cells. Roughly 300 gigabases of sequencing data and roughly 80 million unique TCR sequences made up an early release that covered 500 to 650 HLA-typed donors. The genetic ancestry cluster associated with self-reported Caucasian donors included 80% to 90% of the approximately 400 genotyped donors. The aim of the study was to test whether cataloging public T cell receptors could identify signatures of past pathogen exposure. Using immunosequencing, the study profiled T cell repertoires from 550 to 750 subjects and related those repertoires to cytomegalovirus serostatus. In addition to the first cohort of around 670 subjects, a separate validation cohort of 120 different subjects was used. High-throughput TCR immunosequencing, statistical association of individual TCRs with disease status, and machine learning were combined to predict cytomegalovirus infection status. In a later analysis, previously published TCR beta repertoires from some 640 donors were re-analyzed and high-resolution HLA genotyping was added so that TCR occurrence patterns could be studied. Rather than drawing on any new phenotypic data, the later analysis identified candidate immune exposures from TCR beta sequences and the way those sequences occurred across donors. An earlier analysis of 500 to 750 of the donors applied high-throughput TCR beta sequencing to assess whether each TCR beta V gene segment acted as functional or pseudogenic. Alongside the repertoire data, information on donor age, sex, ethnicity and CMV serostatus was compiled. In a later genetic analysis, genome-wide SNP genotypes for about three fifths of the roughly 670 donors were used, and that subset was treated as a discovery cohort. All discovery cohort repertoires had been generated using a single sequencing platform. Class I and class II HLA loci were covered by the typing at four-digit resolution. The number of donors typed differed by locus, with roughly 620-630 for A, B, C, DRB1 and DQB1, 522 for DQA1, 600 to 610 for DPA1, and approximately 470 for DPB1. A handful of DR-DQ haplotypes were treated as single units for association and clustering because of strong linkage in the cohort. On average, roughly 240,000 unique TCR beta nucleotide sequences were sequenced per donor among a few hundred genotyped donors of the cohort, with around 19% of those sequences being non-productive.

The CDR3 sequence holds 15 residues, the cysteine and phenylalanine included. The entry retains the CDR3 DNA only, 45 bases that are in frame from base 1. Via the germline V gene, CDR1 is SGHVS and CDR2 FNYEAQ. V sheds 5 bases and J sheds 3 bases, leaving 11 bases between their ends. The cohort was made up of approximately 670 healthy bone marrow donors. Cohort members were all nominally healthy when sampled, although unrecorded immune exposures were likely present. The donor was CMV seropositive and belonged to the group of about 290 seropositive cohort members. A peripheral blood sample was provided by each donor, and peripheral blood mononuclear cells were used for TCR beta sequencing. The Qiagen DNeasy Blood Extraction Kit was used to extract genomic DNA from the blood cell samples. Here is what the overall study found, with its caveats: According to a later analysis, TCR association rates differed among HLA loci, with DRB1 alleles showing the most associated TCRs and HLA-C alleles showing the fewest. Roughly 17 rarely observed V segments, including chromosome 9 orphons, were excluded from the earlier analysis of just under 600 of the donors because counts were too low. A later genetic analysis reported fewer N-insertions in productive TCRs among donors in an Asian-associated ancestry cluster than the roughly 650-donor mean. According to a later analysis, most CMV-associated TCR beta chains appeared to be HLA-restricted, and the HLA associations seemed to be driven largely by CMV exposure. In this cohort, only TCR beta chains were sequenced, and detectable features were limited by the absence of alpha or paired-chain data. A later analysis reported that several top co-occurrence clusters appeared linked to parvovirus B19, influenza, CMV and Epstein-Barr virus. In vitro tests confirmed that a few of the cytomegalovirus-associated TCR beta chains recognize cytomegalovirus antigens. An association between a missense DCLRE1C variant and V-gene and J-gene trimming of TCR beta chains was found in a later genetic analysis and replicated in an independent cohort. Correlated functional status among segregating V segments might be attributable to linkage disequilibrium, but an unknown experimental factor could not be ruled out. Some IMGT-functional V segments, including TRBV6-2 and TRBV6-3, could not be told apart with the 87-base-pair reads, so those segments were excluded. The study listed 164 TCR beta chains as associated with cytomegalovirus. Most TCR sequences were seen in very few donors, while some public TCRs were found in many individuals. A further reported finding was that TCR beta sequences accurately predicted the HLA-A and HLA-B alleles for most subjects in the first cohort. In a later analysis, about 17,000 TCR beta sequences were associated with specific HLA alleles at a false discovery rate of 0.05. The only immune exposure information available for the cohort was CMV serostatus. According to the authors, the approach could potentially be generalized to other disease states and immunological phenotypes. In a later analysis, HLA-associated TCR beta chains were found to be more clonally expanded and to have lower generation probabilities than equally common non-associated chains. An earlier analysis of 587 of the donors showed that most TCR beta V segments appeared in productive rearrangements either about 87% or about 30% of the time, which broadly matched IMGT annotations. Cytomegalovirus status was reported to be diagnosed by the classifier with high specificity and sensitivity in both the original and validation cohorts. The sequencing pipeline was judged likely to have produced a cluster of highly shared sequence variants as a technical artifact. HLA typing was unavailable for some donors at each locus, so association tests used only the typed subset. The presence/absence analyses assumed that sequencing depth was roughly uniform across donors, and that assumption may not be true. When HLA alleles, especially DR and DQ, strongly co-occurred, TCR associations were difficult to assign to individual alleles.

Turning to this clone: The antigen it binds to is not known. Base quality data are lacking; no much larger clone is found one base away.

Receptor amplification or capture employed the immunoSEQ multiplex PCR assay. For the multiplex PCR, a mixture combining 60 forward primers for TCR Vbeta segments and 13 reverse primers for TCR Jbeta segments was used. A multiplex PCR assay on genomic DNA amplified the CDR3 region of rearranged TCR beta genes. On the Illumina HiSeq System, the amplified TCR beta libraries were sequenced as 87-base-pair reads. In the authors' own workflow: A later analysis tallied 75 million to 95 million unique TCR beta chains across the 700 or so repertoires, and some 12 million of those chains were shared by two or more donors. A nearest-neighbor algorithm error-corrected the raw reads and collapsed the reads into unique sequences, merging closely related sequences to remove PCR and sequencing errors. V, D and J gene segments were assigned by aligning CDR3 sequences to IMGT reference sequences. For a sequence to be retained, a match of at least six nucleotides to both a V gene segment and a J gene segment was required. A rearrangement was called productive if the CDR3 had no stop codons and remained in frame with V and J, and every other rearrangement was called non-productive. Following IMGT convention, CDR3 was defined as the stretch from the second conserved V-encoded cysteine up to the conserved J-encoded phenylalanine. Sequences without an unambiguous match to a single V gene segment were excluded from the earlier analysis of a few hundred of the donors. In an earlier analysis of about 590 of the donors, a V segment was called functional when productive rearrangements were above 56.7%, and segregating when the standard deviation between donors exceeded 5%. A statistical classification framework was developed to diagnose cytomegalovirus status using the catalog of TCR beta chain sequences. V and J gene assignment, in a later analysis, came from comparing TCR nucleotide sequences with IMGT/GENE-DB human TR gene sequences. In a later analysis, CDR3 sequences and most-parsimonious VDJ recombination scenarios were assigned using the TCRdist pipeline. In a later analysis, each TCR beta chain was defined by its CDR3 amino acid sequence together with its V-gene family, and reads without a unique V-gene family were excluded. To address suspected cross-contamination and a sequencing artifact, a later analysis removed 592 highly shared, low-generation-probability nucleotide sequences. A later analysis calculated a clonal expansion index for each public chain from normalized within-repertoire ranks of inferred template counts. Generation probabilities in a later analysis came from a VDJ recombination model fitted to out-of-frame rearrangements, and those results were checked against IGoR. A later analysis scored TCR-TCR, TCR-HLA and TCR-CMV co-occurrence with hypergeometric tests, applying a repertoire-size bias correction to TCR pairs. False discovery rates were estimated in a later analysis by permuting HLA or CMV assignments 20 times. In a later analysis, co-occurring TCRs were grouped using DBSCAN, with TCRdist sequence similarity added in when clustering inside HLA-allele-positive subsets. Repertoires with fewer than 30,000 or more than 120,000 public chains, plus five repertoires with anomalous nucleotide sharing, were excluded from co-occurrence clustering. This is the immuneACCESS table as TCRdb keeps it, with only in-frame sequences that have V and J called. A part of the clones is gone; compared with another copy, unresolved V genes explain less than half, and the rest is unexplained. V, J and clone size reflect that table, while D and trimming were determined from the DNA. The sample table shows about 110,000 clones, and less than 85% are seen once. The ten largest make up 10% to 15% of the sample.

Recombination connected TRBV7-6 to TRBJ2-6, with a weak D call of TRBD1 (5 bases match). Sequenced sample: PBMCs. This sequence originates from a man aged 25 to 45 in good health and CMV-seropositive. The DNA is as follows: TGTGCCAGCAGCCTCACAGGTTATGGGGCCAACGTCCTGACTTTC. Translated, it gives CASSLTGYGANVLTF.